This TCR beta chain was identified in a study of cytomegalovirus exposure and HLA in healthy donors. Findings of the study overall: TCR beta sequences reportedly predicted most subjects' HLA-A and HLA-B alleles accurately. Several V segments, TRBV6-2 and TRBV6-3 among them, could not be told apart and were dropped. As a later analysis showed, a missense DCLRE1C variant was linked to trimming of TCR beta V- and J-genes.

The CDR3 length is 14 residues. CDR1 and CDR2 from the germline V gene are SGHDN and FVKESK. The V and J ends lost 4 bases and 5 bases, in that order; junction bases with no gene match: 6. The primer mix had 60 Vbeta and 13 Jbeta primers. Study processing details: A follow-up analysis tallied 73 million or so unique TCR beta chains, roughly 11 million shared. The data were produced by immunoSEQ multiplex PCR, yet TCRdb's version contains in-frame clones alone and is incomplete. That table gives V, J and clone size, and the DNA gave D and trimming. The sample has about 180,000 clones, about 82% seen once. About this clone: The antigen remains undetermined.

The chain couples TRBV14 to TRBJ2-5; 8 positions agree with TRBD2. Sequenced: PBMCs. The sequence was collected from a woman aged 50 to 65 in good health and CMV-seropositive. CDR3 residues: CASSRLAGQETQYF. DNA of the CDR3: TGTGCCAGCAGCCGATTAGCGGGGCAGGAGACCCAGTACTTC.